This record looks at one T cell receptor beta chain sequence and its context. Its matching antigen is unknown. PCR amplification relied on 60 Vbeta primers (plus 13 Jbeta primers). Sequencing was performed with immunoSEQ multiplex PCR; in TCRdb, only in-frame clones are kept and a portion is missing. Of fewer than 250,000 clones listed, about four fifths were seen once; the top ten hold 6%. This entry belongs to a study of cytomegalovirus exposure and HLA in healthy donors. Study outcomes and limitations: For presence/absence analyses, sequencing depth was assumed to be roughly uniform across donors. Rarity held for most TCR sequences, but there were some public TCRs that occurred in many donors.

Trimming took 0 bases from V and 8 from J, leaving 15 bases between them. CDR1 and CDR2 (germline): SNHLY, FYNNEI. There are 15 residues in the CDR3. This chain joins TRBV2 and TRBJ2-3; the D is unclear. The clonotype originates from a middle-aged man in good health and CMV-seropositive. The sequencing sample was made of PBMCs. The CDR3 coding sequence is TGTGCCAGCAGTGAAGCGCTTCGGCCCCGCGGTACGCAGTATTTT. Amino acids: CASSEALRPRGTQYF.